The source of this T cell receptor beta chain is a study of CD8 T cells in Susac syndrome. When the RNA was reverse transcribed, random hexamers were used with an input of roughly 0.45 to 1 ug. TCRdb independently ran MiXCR on the immunoSEQ multiplex PCR reads; one entry per CDR3 protein. The data hold about 27,000 distinct CDR3 sequences, with 94% observed a single time. The V end lost 5 bases, the J end lost 5 bases, and 10 bases lay between the germline ends. This CDR3 has 13 residues. CDR1 SGHNT and CDR2 YYREEE come from the germline V gene (reference sequence). The source material was CD8+ T cells from PBMCs. The TCR comes from a human donor in good health. V and J are TRBV5-4 and TRBJ2-2; a possible D gene is TRBD2 (5 bases). The CDR3 DNA sequence: TGTGCCAGCAGACCGGGGAGAACCGGGGAGCTGTTTTTT. Its protein product is CASRPGRTGELFF.